One TCR beta chain is described in this entry. Its antigen is not known. Using its own MiXCR run on the 5' RACE reads, TCRdb lists one record per CDR3 protein. The sample has about 310,000 distinct CDR3 sequences, around a sixth seen once. This record comes from a study of T-cell memory formation after mild COVID-19. The V gene end was trimmed by 4 bases and the J gene end by 0 bases; junction bases not matched to a gene: 13. This CDR3 comprises 19 residues. CDR1 and CDR2 from the germline V gene are WNHNN and SYGVQD (reference sequence). Study-wide findings and caveats: CM and EM subsets held most contracting CD4+ clones; EMRA held CD8+ ones. Clones that shrank (day 15 to 85) were balanced CD4/CD8, whereas later expanders leaned CD4+. There were some responding clones in pre-infection memory, which suggested that cross-reactive memory had joined.

Sequences were obtained from PBMCs or a T cell subset sorted from them (not recorded which). The J gene is TRBJ2-1, the V gene TRBV10-1, with TRBD1 identical over 9 bases. The receptor comes from a man between 18 and 29 years old who had mild COVID-19 (a few samples of this study predate the infection). Cell type and time point are not known. Here the CDR3 reads CASSGGQGDTERSYNEQFF. The CDR3 nucleotides read TGCGCCAGCAGTGGGGGACAGGGCGACACTGAACGCTCCTACAATGAGCAGTTCTTC.